A single T cell receptor beta chain is shown here with its context. What it binds is not known. Generation of TCR beta libraries employed quantitative 5'-RACE incorporating molecular barcodes. MiXCR was run by TCRdb on the 5' RACE reads, yielding one entry per CDR3 protein. The sample records approximately 500,000 distinct CDR3 sequences, about an eighth being singletons. The data stem from a study of CD8 T cells in ankylosing spondylitis. General study points: Enrichment of disease-linked clones was reportedly significant in matched ankylosing spondylitis synovial fluid. Certain motif variants had earlier appeared in reactive arthritis synovial fluid and blood. A TCR beta motif made of about 8 highly homologous variants seemed typical of ankylosing spondylitis blood.

The source material was blood, either unsorted or a sorted T cell fraction (not recorded which). The sequence came from a male donor with ankylosing spondylitis.

CDR3 sequence reads: CASSPAGTKYQPQHF. The DNA for the CDR3 is TGTGCCAGCAGCCCCGCCGGGACAAAGTATCAGCCCCAGCATTTT. The rearrangement joins TRBV7-9 to TRBJ1-5; tentatively, D is TRBD1 (6 bases). Germline V lookup: CDR1 SEHNR, CDR2 FQNEAQ (reference sequence). This CDR3 comprises 15 residues. The V gene lost 5 bases and the J gene lost 5 bases, with 16 bases spanning the gap.